Each of the 24 T cell receptor beta chains below was sequenced from the same sample in a study of T cell responses to AZD1222 COVID-19 vaccine. Profiled with immunoSEQ multiplex PCR; TCRdb holds only in-frame clones, not every one. The repertoire holds approximately 170,000 clones, with approximately 90% as singletons. This sample comprised peripheral blood, obtained on day 0 of AZD1222 vaccination. Receptors originate from an adult in good health.

A few counts support this clone. For the CDR3, the DNA is TGTGCCAGCAGCACCCGCGGGGGAAACTACGAGCAGTACTTC. It yields the protein CASSTRGGNYEQYF. V is TRBV7-2 and J is TRBJ2-7, with TRBD2 matching over 7 bases. CDR1 is SGHTA, CDR2 FQGNSA, per germline. With V trimmed by 5 bases and J by 3 bases, 7 bases remained unmatched. This CDR3 spans 14 amino acids.

The V gene is TRBV18, the J gene TRBJ2-7, with TRBD1 identical over 10 bases. V was pared by 2 bases and J by 5 bases, with 3 bases of the junction left unmatched. Germline-derived CDR1 and CDR2 are KGHSH and LQKENI. The CDR3 runs 14 residues. This chain's CDR3 is CASSPGTGVHEQYF. For the CDR3, the DNA is TGTGCCAGCTCACCAGGGACAGGGGTCCACGAGCAGTACTTC.

This clone was seen once. The gene calls are TRBV6-5 and TRBJ1-3; 9 bases are shared with TRBD1. Germline V CDR1 and CDR2: MNHEY, SVGAGI. V lost 7 bases, J lost 2 bases, and 6 bases stayed unmatched. CDR3 length: 15 amino acids. Here the CDR3 reads CASIRQGVAGNTIYF. The CDR3 DNA is TGTGCCAGCATTAGACAGGGGGTCGCTGGAAACACCATATATTTT.

The chain carries TRBV2 and TRBJ2-3; 7 nucleotides align to TRBD1. The CDR3 runs to 15 residues. Germline V gives CDR1 SNHLY, CDR2 FYNNEI. The junction had 6 bases not matched to a gene; V was cut back by 4 bases and J by 2 bases. The CDR3 region is CASSANRGDTDTQYF. CDR3 coding DNA: TGTGCCAGCAGTGCGAACAGGGGCGACACAGATACGCAGTATTTT.

The chain is built from TRBV20-1 and TRBJ2-5; perhaps TRBD2 as D (6 bases). Germline CDR1 and CDR2: DFQATT and SNEGSKA (reference sequence). The CDR3 extends over 14 amino acids. The V end lost 3 bases, the J end lost 2 bases, and 13 bases lay between the germline ends. The CDR3 loop is CSASRVAGQETQYF. The CDR3 DNA reads TGCAGTGCTAGTCGGGTGGCGGGACAAGAGACCCAGTACTTC.

This clone was recorded only once. The chain has TRBV28 and TRBJ1-5, with TRBD1 as a possible D gene (5 bases). This CDR3 has 14 residues. Germline V lookup: CDR1 MDHEN, CDR2 SYDVKM. V gave up 5 bases and J gave up 6 bases, with 14 bases separating them. The CDR3 is CASSLLDSRQPQHF. The DNA of the CDR3 is TGTGCCAGCAGTCTCTTAGACAGCCGTCAGCCCCAGCATTTT.

The rearrangement links TRBV24-1 to TRBJ2-1, with TRBD2 identical over 7 bases. V was clipped by 4 bases and J by 7 bases; unmatched bases: 12. The CDR3 totals 16 residues. Germline V gene data show CDR1 as KGHDR and CDR2 as SFDVKD. This chain's CDR3 is CATSEGVRGSINEQFF. Written as DNA, the CDR3 is TGTGCCACCAGTGAGGGGGTACGCGGGAGTATAAATGAGCAGTTCTTC.

The rearrangement joins TRBV11-3 to TRBJ1-2, with D possibly being TRBD1 (6 bases). V lost 8 bases, J lost 3 bases, and 13 bases lay in between. This CDR3 region has 13 residues. Germline V lookup: CDR1 SGHNT, CDR2 YENEEA. The CDR3 loop reads CASGQGGDYGYTF. The CDR3 DNA reads as TGTGCCAGCGGACAAGGGGGGGACTATGGCTACACCTTC.

The rearrangement uses TRBV10-3 and TRBJ2-7; D is undetermined. The CDR3 is 13 residues long. V dropped 11 bases and J dropped 3 bases, with 17 bases sitting between them. Looked up from germline, CDR1 is ENHRY and CDR2 is SYGVKD. CDR3 in DNA: TGTGCCCCCTCGAAGACTGAGAGCTACGAGCAGTACTTC. Translation gives CAPSKTESYEQYF.

The chain links TRBV9 to TRBJ2-3; D perhaps matches TRBD1 (6 bases). The germline V gene encodes CDR1 SGDLS and CDR2 YYNGEE. The length of the CDR3 is 16 residues. V was cut by 0 bases and J by 4 bases, with 15 bases left in between. CDR3 protein: CASSVAGGSGPDTQYF. The DNA for the CDR3 is TGTGCCAGCAGCGTAGCTGGGGGCTCGGGGCCAGATACGCAGTATTTT.

The CDR3 region is CASSKEGDWLGQPQHF. CDR3 nucleotides: TGTGCCAGCAGCAAAGAAGGGGATTGGTTAGGGCAGCCCCAGCATTTT. This sequence joins TRBV21-1 and TRBJ1-5; TRBD1 is taken as the D call from the table, unchecked against the DNA. TRBV21-1 is designated a pseudogene. This CDR3 has 16 residues.

The chain joins TRBV7-2 to TRBJ2-7; possibly TRBD2 for D (5 bases). The germline V gene encodes CDR1 SGHTA and CDR2 FQGNSA. V was shortened by 6 bases and J by 5 bases, with 17 bases between the two germline ends. This CDR3 is built from 14 residues. The CDR3 region is CASRSERGLDEQYF. The CDR3 DNA reads as TGTGCCAGCAGGTCGGAGCGAGGGCTCGACGAGCAGTACTTC.

The genes are TRBV5-1 and TRBJ2-4, with a weak D call TRBD2 (5 bases). Trimming took 4 bases from V and 1 from J, leaving 9 bases between them. Germline assignment: CDR1 SGHRS and CDR2 YFSETQ. The CDR3 sequence is 14 residues long. DNA for the CDR3: TGCGCCAGCAGCCCGGAGGAGGCCAAAAACATTCAGTACTTC. Its translation is CASSPEEAKNIQYF.

This sequence joins TRBV7-3 and TRBJ2-1; 9 nucleotides line up with TRBD1. Germline V CDR1 and CDR2: SGHTA, FQGTGA. This CDR3 spans 15 amino acids. The trim removed 4 bases at V and 4 bases at J, leaving 5 bases unmatched. This CDR3 is CASSSGQGSYNEQFF. The CDR3 nucleotides read TGTGCCAGCAGCTCTGGACAGGGGAGTTACAATGAGCAGTTCTTC.

This clone came up once. The V and J genes are TRBV5-5 and TRBJ2-3, with D unresolved. Germline CDR1 and CDR2: SGHKS and YYEKEE (reference sequence). V lost 0 bases to trimming and J lost 6 bases, with 11 bases between them. The CDR3 covers 14 residues. The CDR3 DNA reads as TGTGCCAGCAGCTTGGGGACCCGCCTGGATACGCAGTATTTT. It specifies CASSLGTRLDTQYF.

The rearrangement links TRBV30 to TRBJ2-3, with TRBD2 as a possible D gene (6 bases). The CDR3 has 12 residues. Germline V gives CDR1 GTSNPN, CDR2 SVGIG (reference sequence). The ends were cut back, 8 bases at V and 5 bases at J, with 14 bases in the middle. Here the CDR3 reads CALHRGIDTQYF. The CDR3 DNA follows: TGTGCCCTCCACCGGGGGATAGATACGCAGTATTTT.

This rearrangement joins TRBV11-3 to TRBJ1-1; D is perhaps TRBD1 (5 bases). CDR1 and CDR2 from the germline V gene are SGHNT and YENEEA. The ends were cut back, 5 bases at V and 1 base at J, with 14 bases in the middle. The CDR3 is 15 amino acids. The CDR3 DNA sequence: TGTGCCAGCAGCCCGTGGGGGAGGGAGAACACTGAAGCTTTCTTT. Encoded protein: CASSPWGRENTEAFF.

The rearrangement joins TRBV7-3 to TRBJ1-1, with D perhaps matching TRBD1 (5 bases). This CDR3 has 14 amino acids. The germline V gene has CDR1 SGHTA and CDR2 FQGTGA. V was cut by 2 bases and J by 3 bases, with 10 bases left in between. In nucleotides, the CDR3 is TGTGCCAGCAGCTTACAGGGAGGGTACACTGAAGCTTTCTTT. Its protein is CASSLQGGYTEAFF.

The chain combines TRBV2 with TRBJ2-5, with 7 bases fitting TRBD1. CDR3 length equals 16 residues. The V and J ends lost 4 bases and 5 bases, in that order; junction bases with no gene match: 13. The germline V gene encodes CDR1 SNHLY and CDR2 FYNNEI. The CDR3 here is CASSATGQTRRETQYF. Written as DNA, the CDR3 is TGTGCCAGCAGTGCAACGGGACAGACAAGGCGGGAGACCCAGTACTTC.

This CDR3 reads CAWRRGVNYGYTF. Written as DNA, the CDR3 is TGTGCCTGGAGACGGGGAGTAAACTATGGCTACACCTTC. The rearrangement joins TRBV30 to TRBJ1-2, with no clear D. The V gene's germline CDR1 is GTSNPN and CDR2 SVGIG (reference sequence). The CDR3 runs 13 residues. Trimming took off 3 bases at V and 2 bases at J, with 10 bases between the two ends.

This clone showed up just once. The gene calls are TRBV7-9 and TRBJ2-7; 14 bases line up with TRBD2. The CDR3 contains 17 residues. Unmatched junction bases numbered 11, after V lost 4 bases and J lost 6 bases. In germline, CDR1 is SEHNR, CDR2 FQNEAQ (reference sequence). CDR3 region: CASSSYPGLAGVPEQYF. CDR3 DNA: TGTGCCAGCAGCTCATACCCGGGACTAGCGGGAGTTCCCGAGCAGTACTTC.

This chain joins TRBV2 and TRBJ1-2; the match to TRBD1 covers 8 bases. Germline lookup yields CDR1 SNHLY and CDR2 FYNNEI. CDR3 length: 12 amino acids. Losses at the gene ends were 8 bases for V and 6 bases for J; bases not matched to a gene: 5. The chain's CDR3 is CASRTGKHGYTF. Written as DNA, the CDR3 is TGTGCCAGCCGGACAGGGAAGCATGGCTACACCTTC.

This clone was observed a handful of times. CDR3 coding DNA: TGTGCCAGCAGCCTGATGGGCGGGAGTTACGAGCAGTACTTC. Translating gives CASSLMGGSYEQYF. The gene calls are TRBV3-1 (or the pseudogene TRBV3-2) and TRBJ2-7, with 7 bases matching TRBD2. The trim removed 4 bases at V and 4 bases at J, leaving 7 bases unmatched. The CDR3 runs to 14 residues. Germline CDR1 is LGHDT and CDR2 is YNNKEL (reference sequence).

This clone occurred once. V gene TRBV7-3 combines with J gene TRBJ2-2, with D possibly matching TRBD2 (5 bases). The CDR3 length is 12 residues. The germline V gene encodes CDR1 SGHTA and CDR2 FQGTGA. V was pared by 4 bases and J by 7 bases, with 7 bases between. The DNA of the CDR3 is TGTGCCAGCAGCTCCGGACTCGGGGAGCTGTTTTTT. It yields the protein CASSSGLGELFF.